Presented here are 32 T cell receptor beta chains from one specimen sequenced in a study of shared clonotypes between healthy human individuals. Clones were sequenced by immunoSEQ multiplex PCR, and TCRdb holds only the in-frame ones, with some missing. The sample carries around 1.4 million clones, approximately 98.5% recorded once. Sequencing input: naive CD4+ T cells sorted from blood. Subset denoted: CD45RA+ positively selected. The receptor source for this set is a man under 40 in good health.

V usage is TRBV5-1 and J usage is TRBJ2-1; D ambiguous. The CDR3 extends over 15 amino acids. The germline V gene encodes CDR1 SGHRS and CDR2 YFSETQ. Trimming removed 0 bases at V and 2 bases at J, with 9 bases between. The CDR3 nucleotides read TGCGCCAGCAGCTTGGACGGAGACCCCTACAATGAGCAGTTCTTC. Protein product: CASSLDGDPYNEQFF.

J is TRBJ2-7 and V is TRBV6-5; D is ambiguous. CDR3 length: 13 residues. Trimming took 6 bases from V and 3 from J, leaving 12 bases between them. Looked up from germline, CDR1 is MNHEY and CDR2 is SVGAGI. The CDR3 DNA reads as TGTGCCAGCAGAGGTCCCGGGCGCTACGAGCAGTACTTC. Translation gives CASRGPGRYEQYF.

The CDR3 DNA follows: TGCGCCAGCAGCTTGGAGGGGACAGGGACCACTGAAGCTTTCTTT. This sequence encodes CASSLEGTGTTEAFF. The rearrangement links TRBV5-1 to TRBJ1-1; TRBD1 aligns across 9 bases. The CDR3 extends over 15 amino acids. The ends lost 0 bases at V and 4 bases at J; junction bases unmatched: 4. Per the germline V gene, CDR1 is SGHRS and CDR2 is YFSETQ.

The V call is TRBV5-1, the J call TRBJ2-2, with 8 positions matching TRBD1. Germline V lookup: CDR1 SGHRS, CDR2 YFSETQ. This CDR3 is built from 14 residues. Trimming took 4 bases from V and 5 from J; bases not matched to a gene: 4. The CDR3 sequence: CASSQGAGTGELFF. The CDR3 DNA is TGCGCCAGCAGCCAGGGGGCGGGGACCGGGGAGCTGTTTTTT.

The rearrangement links TRBV18 to TRBJ2-1, with 7 bases fitting TRBD2. V dropped 0 bases and J dropped 2; count of bases not matched to a gene: 7. Per the germline V gene, CDR1 is KGHSH and CDR2 is LQKENI. This CDR3 is 17 amino acids long. The CDR3 here is CASSPPDRGRTYNEQFF. CDR3 bases: TGTGCCAGCTCACCACCCGACCGCGGGAGAACCTACAATGAGCAGTTCTTC. Full variable domain (remainder filled in from reference TRBV18 and TRBJ2-1): NAGVMQNPRHLVRRRGQEARLRCSPMKGHSHVYWYRQLPEEGLKFMVYLQKENIIDESGMPKERFSAEFPKEGPSILRIQQVVRGDSAAYFCASSPPDRGRTYNEQFFGPGTRLTVL.

The rearrangement links TRBV5-6 to TRBJ2-7, with D unclear. The CDR3 contains 11 residues. V lost 0 bases, J lost 6 bases, and 4 bases lay in between. Germline V gives CDR1 SGHDT, CDR2 YYEEEE. Here the CDR3 DNA reads TGTGCCAGCAGCTTGGAGCGCGAGCAGTACTTC. This sequence encodes CASSLEREQYF.

The chain links TRBV19 to TRBJ2-1, with TRBD2 matching 9 bases. The junction had 7 bases not matched to a gene; V was cut back by 4 bases and J by 3 bases. Germline V lookup: CDR1 LNHDA, CDR2 SQIVND (reference sequence). The CDR3 contains 16 residues. In DNA form, the CDR3 reads TGTGCCAGTAGTACCCTCTTTAGCGGGAGCTACAATGAGCAGTTCTTC. Translation: CASSTLFSGSYNEQFF. Filled out from reference TRBV19 and TRBJ2-1, the complete variable domain reads DGGITQSPKYLFRKEGQNVTLSCEQNLNHDAMYWYRQDPGQGLRLIYYSQIVNDFQKGDIAEGYSVSREKKESFPLTVTSAQKNPTAFYLCASSTLFSGSYNEQFFGPGTRLTVL.

The chain employs TRBV18 and TRBJ2-7; TRBD2 agrees at 14 bases. The CDR3 covers 15 residues. The germline gives CDR1 KGHSH, CDR2 LQKENI. V trimming: 6 bases; J trimming: 6 bases; junction bases outside the gene matches: 7. CDR3 sequence (DNA): TGTGCCAGCTCGGGACTAGCGGGAGTCTTCCCCGAGCAGTACTTC. Protein product: CASSGLAGVFPEQYF.

The chain joins TRBV27 to TRBJ1-1, with D unclear. This CDR3 contains 18 residues. Germline V gene lookup returns CDR1 MNHEY and CDR2 SMNVEV (reference sequence). The germline V and J ends were trimmed by 1 base and 7 bases, with 25 bases remaining between them. The CDR3 bases are TGTGCCAGCAGTTTATGGGGAACACTGAAGCTCCCGATGGGTGAAGCTTTCTTT. Its protein product is CASSLWGTLKLPMGEAFF.

The genes are TRBV5-5 and TRBJ2-7, with 8 positions matching TRBD1. Germline CDR1 SGHKS, CDR2 YYEKEE (reference sequence). The CDR3 length is 17 residues. V shed 0 bases and J 3 bases; nucleotides not matched to a gene: 11. As DNA, the CDR3 is TGTGCCAGCAGCTTGGGAGTCCAGGGGGCTGCCCTCTACGAGCAGTACTTC. This sequence encodes CASSLGVQGAALYEQYF.

This sequence joins TRBV7-2 and TRBJ2-7; no reliable D call. Germline V gene lookup returns CDR1 SGHTA and CDR2 FQGNSA. V was cut by 1 base and J by 0 bases, with 7 bases left in between. There are 14 residues in the CDR3. In DNA form, the CDR3 reads TGTGCCAGCAGCTTAGGAGGCTTCTCCTACGAGCAGTACTTC. Encoded protein: CASSLGGFSYEQYF.

This chain joins TRBV7-3 and TRBJ2-6, with 8 bases fitting TRBD1. Germline V gives CDR1 SGHTA, CDR2 FQGTGA. J gave up 0 bases and V 4 bases, and 14 bases lay outside the gene matches. The CDR3 is 20 amino acids. The CDR3 bases are TGTGCCAGCAGCTCTTTTTCGAGGGACAGGCGGCACTCTGGGGCCAACGTCCTGACTTTC. Its translation: CASSSFSRDRRHSGANVLTF.

The chain combines TRBV2 with TRBJ1-5; 8 bases match TRBD1. This CDR3 spans 15 amino acids. The germline gives CDR1 SNHLY, CDR2 FYNNEI. After removal of 1 base from V and 4 bases from J, the junction contained 3 bases not matched to a gene. CDR3 sequence: CASSEGTGKNQPQHF. CDR3 nucleotide sequence: TGTGCCAGCAGTGAAGGGACAGGGAAGAATCAGCCCCAGCATTTT.

V gene TRBV11-1 combines with J gene TRBJ2-7, with D possibly TRBD1 on 5 matching bases. V lost 3 bases and J 3 bases, leaving 6 bases between the germline ends. The CDR3 runs 12 residues. Germline CDR1 is SGHAT and CDR2 is FQDESV (reference sequence). CDR3 protein: CASSFDSYEQYF. CDR3 DNA sequence: TGTGCCAGCAGCTTCGACAGCTACGAGCAGTACTTC.

The chain employs TRBV5-4 and TRBJ2-7; D may match TRBD1 or TRBD2 (5 bases each). This CDR3 has 14 residues. Trimming cost V 5 bases and J 6 bases, with 18 bases left between them. Germline CDR1 and CDR2: SGHNT and YYREEE (reference sequence). The CDR3 DNA sequence: TGTGCCAGCAGGGGGGACCTATCTTTGGGCGAGCAGTACTTC. It encodes CASRGDLSLGEQYF.

This chain links TRBV10-1 with TRBJ2-1, with a tentative D call TRBD2 (6 bases). This CDR3 is 17 amino acids long. V was shortened by 0 bases and J by 3 bases, with 15 bases between the two germline ends. Germline CDR1 WNHNN, CDR2 SYGVQD (reference sequence). The CDR3 region has the DNA TGCGCCAGCAGTGAGTCGACGGCCGGGAGAGGCTACAATGAGCAGTTCTTC. Protein product: CASSESTAGRGYNEQFF.

This clone was detected only once. The chain couples TRBV7-2 to TRBJ2-7, with D perhaps TRBD1 or TRBD2 (6 bases each). The germline gives CDR1 SGHTA, CDR2 FQGNSA. The germline V and J ends were trimmed by 1 base and 3 bases, with 10 bases remaining between them. The CDR3 is 14 residues long. CDR3 sequence: CASSLDKGGYEQYF. CDR3 nucleotide sequence: TGTGCCAGCAGCTTAGACAAGGGGGGCTACGAGCAGTACTTC.

V is TRBV10-3 and J is TRBJ2-2, with TRBD2 matching over 8 bases. Germline CDR1 is ENHRY and CDR2 is SYGVKD. The CDR3 extends over 15 amino acids. V trimming: 8 bases; J trimming: 4 bases; junction bases outside the gene matches: 9. The CDR3, as DNA: TGTGCCATCGGGCGCAAGACTAGCGCCACCGGGGAGCTGTTTTTT. Amino acid sequence: CAIGRKTSATGELFF.

The chain employs TRBV5-4 and TRBJ2-2, with 7 nucleotides matching TRBD1. Germline V lookup: CDR1 SGHNT, CDR2 YYREEE (reference sequence). The CDR3 extends over 14 amino acids. The V gene end was trimmed by 3 bases and the J gene end by 4 bases; junction bases not matched to a gene: 3. The CDR3: CASSSGQFTGELFF. In nucleotides, the CDR3 is TGTGCCAGCAGCTCGGGACAGTTCACCGGGGAGCTGTTTTTT.

The rearrangement joins TRBV2 to TRBJ1-4; the D gene is possibly TRBD1 (6 bases). The CDR3 is 14 amino acids. Germline-derived CDR1 and CDR2 are SNHLY and FYNNEI. V lost 5 bases to trimming and J lost 3 bases, with 10 bases between them. The CDR3: CASSLQGSNEKLFF. As DNA, the CDR3 is TGTGCCAGCAGTCTACAGGGTTCTAATGAAAAACTGTTTTTT. Supplemented by reference TRBV2 and TRBJ1-4, the full variable domain reads EPEVTQTPSHQVTQMGQEVILRCVPISNHLYFYWYRQILGQKVEFLVSFYNNEISEKSEIFDDQFSVERPDGSNFTLKIRSTKLEDSAMYFCASSLQGSNEKLFFGSGTQLSVL.

This chain connects TRBV5-1 to TRBJ2-2, with a possible D match to TRBD1 (6 bases). Germline V gene data show CDR1 as SGHRS and CDR2 as YFSETQ. With 4 bases removed from V and 4 bases from J, the gap between germline ends came to 17 bases. The CDR3 extends over 16 amino acids. The CDR3 spells CASSRTGLGGTGELFF. CDR3 DNA sequence: TGCGCCAGCAGCCGCACAGGGTTGGGCGGCACCGGGGAGCTGTTTTTT.

CDR3 in amino acids: CASSQPGPSGQPQHF. The CDR3 bases are TGCGCCAGCAGTCAACCGGGGCCCTCGGGTCAGCCCCAGCATTTT. The chain joins TRBV23-1 to TRBJ1-5, with D tentatively TRBD1 (5 bases). TRBV23-1 is an open reading frame, and its role is uncertain. This CDR3 is built from 15 residues. Trimming pared 2 bases from V and 6 bases from J, leaving 14 bases between.

This clone was counted a single time. In nucleotides, the CDR3 is TGTGCCAGCAGTACTGCAGGGCCCTTCGAGCAGTACTTC. It specifies CASSTAGPFEQYF. This sequence joins TRBV28 and TRBJ2-7, with a possible D match to TRBD1 (5 bases). The CDR3 contains 13 residues. Trimming left V 5 bases short and J 6 bases short, with 14 bases between. Germline V gene lookup returns CDR1 MDHEN and CDR2 SYDVKM.

The V call is TRBV9, the J call TRBJ2-1; tentative D call: TRBD1 (6 bases). This CDR3 region has 15 residues. Germline CDR1 and CDR2: SGDLS and YYNGEE. Trimming removed 0 bases from V and 8 bases from J, with 15 bases in between. The CDR3 protein is CASSVVGGVGDEQFF. DNA of the CDR3: TGTGCCAGCAGCGTAGTTGGGGGCGTTGGGGATGAGCAGTTCTTC.

The chain employs TRBV28 and TRBJ1-5; no definite D call. V lost 3 bases, J lost 3 bases, and 9 bases lay in between. The CDR3 covers 14 residues. The germline gives CDR1 MDHEN, CDR2 SYDVKM. This CDR3 is CASSFGQANQPQHF. CDR3 DNA: TGTGCCAGCAGTTTTGGGCAGGCCAATCAGCCCCAGCATTTT.

The chain couples TRBV7-2 to TRBJ2-1; D gene unclear. Trimming shortened V by 3 bases and J by 5 bases, and 14 bases separated the two germline ends. The CDR3 is 15 residues long. The germline V gene has CDR1 SGHTA and CDR2 FQGNSA. The CDR3: CASSLKVGVNNEQFF. The CDR3 coding sequence is TGTGCCAGCAGCTTGAAAGTAGGAGTGAACAATGAGCAGTTCTTC.

V is TRBV7-2 and J is TRBJ1-5; no reliable D call. V was shortened by 1 base and J by 4 bases, with 2 bases between the two germline ends. The CDR3 sequence is 12 residues long. From germline, CDR1 is SGHTA and CDR2 FQGNSA. DNA of the CDR3: TGTGCCAGCAGCTTAGTAAATCAGCCCCAGCATTTT. Its translation is CASSLVNQPQHF.

This rearrangement joins TRBV14 to TRBJ2-1, with 9 bases lining up with TRBD2. CDR3 length: 14 residues. CDR1 SGHDN and CDR2 FVKESK come from the germline V gene. J gave up 5 bases and V 8 bases, and 7 bases lay outside the gene matches. The CDR3 protein is CASSNSGGHNEQFF. The CDR3 coding sequence is TGTGCCAGCTCCAATAGCGGGGGCCACAATGAGCAGTTCTTC.

The chain links TRBV29-1 to TRBJ1-1; D ambiguous. Germline V gives CDR1 SQVTM, CDR2 ANQGSEA. V lost 7 bases to trimming and J lost 3 bases, with 12 bases between them. The CDR3 has 12 amino acids. The CDR3 nucleotides read TGCAGCGGTGGGGAGGTTGACACTGAAGCTTTCTTT. Its protein product is CSGGEVDTEAFF.

This clone was seen once. A read error may produce the germline difference seen at one junction end. The CDR3 DNA is TGTGCCAGCAGTTCCCGGACGGGAGGGCCAGAGGCCCAGTACTTC. This encodes CASSSRTGGPEAQYF. V usage is TRBV2 and J usage is TRBJ2-5; 8 nucleotides agree with TRBD2. This CDR3 contains 15 residues. CDR1 and CDR2 from the germline V gene are SNHLY and FYNNEI.

V gene TRBV25-1 combines with J gene TRBJ2-5; TRBD1 agrees at 9 bases. From germline, CDR1 is MGHDK and CDR2 SYGVNS. CDR3 length: 15 amino acids. V lost 1 base and J lost 5; bases outside the gene matches: 5. DNA for the CDR3: TGTGCCAGCAGTGAATCCGGGACAGGGTATGAGACCCAGTACTTC. It codes for CASSESGTGYETQYF.

The genes are TRBV13 and TRBJ2-1; 7 bases line up with TRBD2. Germline CDR1 is PRHDT and CDR2 is FYEKMQ (reference sequence). The V gene end was trimmed by 5 bases and the J gene end by 2 bases; junction bases not matched to a gene: 6. The CDR3 contains 15 residues. The CDR3 DNA is TGTGCCAGCAGCGCGGGACTAAGAACCTACAATGAGCAGTTCTTC. Its protein is CASSAGLRTYNEQFF.